This T cell receptor (beta chain) comes out of a study of tumor-infiltrating lymphocytes in primary liver carcinoma. Each 20-30 mg portion of unsorted bulk tissue served as the source for co-extraction of RNA and DNA. From around 500 ng total RNA, TCR beta cDNA was generated with a primer in the constant region. For TCR beta, libraries were produced by three nested multiplex PCR rounds using slightly modified ARM-PCR. Use of TRBV1-TRBV30 forward primers with a C-beta reverse primer characterized the first two PCR rounds, which lasted around 9 cycles each. TCRdb re-called the multiplex PCR reads through MiXCR, storing one row per CDR3 protein. The sample consists of 90,000 to 150,000 distinct CDR3 sequences, around two thirds of them appearing once. The germline V gene encodes CDR1 WNHNN and CDR2 SYGVQD (reference sequence). The CDR3 is made up of 12 amino acids. V lost 5 bases to trimming and J lost 7 bases, with 11 bases between them.

Note on this clonotype: This may come from a read error, since a much larger clone is one base off.

This chain uses TRBV10-1 with TRBJ1-1; D ambiguous. Sequencing was carried out using liver tumor tissue from sampling region 1. Subset in this sample: tumor region T1, superior pole. The sequence derives from a woman aged 55 to 70 with primary liver carcinoma and hepatitis B virus infection. The CDR3 loop is CASSSLSYEAFF. The CDR3 nucleotides read TGCGCCAGCAGTTCTTTGTCCTATGAAGCTTTCTTT.